This T cell receptor beta chain was captured by sequencing in a study of CD8+ T cells in alopecia areata. The junction had 9 bases not matched to a gene; V was cut back by 8 bases and J by 3 bases. Germline CDR1 is MNHNS and CDR2 is SASEGT. The CDR3 extends over 15 amino acids. This sample's treatment: oral pan-JAK inhibitor, 5-10 mg twice daily. RNA was isolated and reverse transcribed to cDNA, the sequencing template. Measured with immunoSEQ multiplex PCR; TCRdb has only the in-frame clones, and not every one. The sample has under 150,000 clones, roughly 82% seen once. V and J are TRBV6-1 and TRBJ2-3, with 9 bases aligning to TRBD2. Sequences were derived from CD8+ T cells sorted from blood, sampled at week 4, from a patient treated with tofacitinib. This TCR came from a human donor with alopecia areata. The CDR3: CASCVAGGPTDTQYF. The CDR3 DNA sequence: TGTGCCAGCTGCGTGGCGGGGGGGCCTACAGATACGCAGTATTTT.